Below are 14 T cell receptor beta chains sequenced from a single sample in a study of cytomegalovirus exposure and HLA in healthy donors. Produced via immunoSEQ multiplex PCR; TCRdb's table is partial and in-frame only. Found here are nearly 110,000 clones, about nine tenths of them singletons; the top ten hold less than 2%. Sequences were obtained from PBMCs. These TCRs come from a woman aged 18 to 35 in good health and CMV-seropositive.

The rearrangement links TRBV27 to TRBJ1-5; 9 bases are a match to TRBD1. The germline CDR1 and CDR2 sequences are MNHEY and SMNVEV (reference sequence). The V gene end was trimmed by 5 bases and the J gene end by 6 bases; junction bases not matched to a gene: 2. The CDR3 totals 13 residues. This CDR3 reads CASSDRGAQPQHF. CDR3 nucleotides: TGTGCCAGCAGTGACAGGGGGGCTCAGCCCCAGCATTTT.

The rearrangement links TRBV28 to TRBJ2-3; a weak D match, TRBD2 (6 bases). The V end lost 3 bases, the J end lost 0 bases, and 10 bases lay between the germline ends. The V gene's germline CDR1 is MDHEN and CDR2 SYDVKM. The CDR3 runs 15 residues. The CDR3 region is CASSFGGPSTDTQYF. In DNA, the CDR3 is TGTGCCAGCAGTTTCGGGGGACCGAGCACAGATACGCAGTATTTT.

The gene calls are TRBV28 and TRBJ2-7; TRBD2 matches 8 bases. Germline V gene data show CDR1 as MDHEN and CDR2 as SYDVKM. The CDR3 is 15 residues long. The V and J ends lost 5 bases and 3 bases, in that order; junction bases with no gene match: 9. The CDR3 nucleotides read TGTGCCAGCAGTCCGGGACTAGGCACCAACTACGAGCAGTACGTC. Translation: CASSPGLGTNYEQYV.

This chain joins TRBV9 and TRBJ1-1, with a weak D call TRBD1 (6 bases). Trimming shortened V by 2 bases and J by 7 bases, and 12 bases separated the two germline ends. Germline CDR1 SGDLS, CDR2 YYNGEE. CDR3 length equals 13 residues. In nucleotides, the CDR3 is TGTGCCAGCAGCGTGAGTCAGGGGTTTGAAGCTTTCTTT. Its translation is CASSVSQGFEAFF.

The chain joins TRBV7-8 to TRBJ1-4, with a possible D match to TRBD1 (6 bases). Deletions cut 1 base from V and 5 bases from J, with 17 bases between. Germline loops: CDR1 SGHVS, CDR2 FQNEAQ. The CDR3 loop spans 17 amino acids. The CDR3 coding sequence is TGTGCCAGCAGCTTAGAAAGGGGGTTGGTCCCCAATGAAAAACTGTTTTTT. It specifies CASSLERGLVPNEKLFF.

The chain uses TRBV7-2 and TRBJ1-6; perhaps TRBD1 as D (5 bases). The CDR3 length is 15 residues. V was trimmed by 5 bases and J by 7 bases, leaving 15 bases between them. Germline CDR1 and CDR2: SGHTA and FQGNSA. CDR3 bases: TGTGCCAGCAGCCGCCACGGGGGGTCGAATTCACCCCTCCACTTT. Protein sequence: CASSRHGGSNSPLHF.

The J gene is TRBJ2-5, the V gene TRBV7-9, with D perhaps TRBD2 (7 bases). Germline V gives CDR1 SEHNR, CDR2 FQNEAQ (reference sequence). CDR3 length equals 15 residues. V lost 5 bases to trimming and J lost 5 bases, with 18 bases between them. CDR3 residues: CASSLPKGGGETQYF. The CDR3 region has the DNA TGTGCCAGCAGCCTCCCCAAGGGCGGGGGCGAGACCCAGTACTTC. Variable domain in full (rest from reference TRBV7-9 and TRBJ2-5): DTGVSQNPRHKITKRGQNVTFRCDPISEHNRLYWYRQTLGQGPEFLTYFQNEAQLEKSRLLSDRFSAERPKGSFSTLEIQRTEQGDSAMYLCASSLPKGGGETQYFGPGTRLLVL.

The rearrangement links TRBV7-3 to TRBJ2-2; weak D call: TRBD1 (6 bases). The CDR3 has 16 residues. Germline-derived CDR1 and CDR2 are SGHTA and FQGTGA. V dropped 0 bases and J dropped 6 bases, with 14 bases sitting between them. The CDR3 protein is CASSLTITGKAGELFF. In DNA form, the CDR3 reads TGTGCCAGCAGCTTAACGATTACAGGGAAGGCCGGGGAGCTGTTTTTT.

This chain uses TRBV10-3 with TRBJ1-1, with 8 bases identical to TRBD1. V was clipped by 4 bases and J by 5 bases; unmatched bases: 6. This CDR3 region has 14 residues. Germline-derived CDR1 and CDR2 are ENHRY and SYGVKD. The CDR3 DNA reads as TGTGCCATCAGTGCCGTACAGGGGGGGACTGAAGCTTTCTTT. It yields the protein CAISAVQGGTEAFF.

This clone was recorded once. The gene calls are TRBV7-8 and TRBJ2-5; D is perhaps TRBD2 (7 bases). Germline V gives CDR1 SGHVS, CDR2 FQNEAQ. The CDR3 contains 15 residues. V shed 0 bases and J shed 7 bases, with 15 bases lying between them. CDR3 loop: CASSLAGGPPGTQYF. The CDR3 nucleotides are TGTGCCAGCAGCTTAGCGGGGGGGCCGCCGGGGACCCAGTACTTC.

This clone was counted once. V gene TRBV10-1 combines with J gene TRBJ2-7, with TRBD1 identical over 9 bases. Germline V gene data show CDR1 as WNHNN and CDR2 as SYGVQD (reference sequence). V lost 8 bases, J lost 1 base, and 3 bases stayed unmatched. This CDR3 has 13 residues. CDR3 sequence (DNA): TGCGCCAGCTGGGACAGGGTTTCCTACGAGCAGTACTTC. This codes for CASWDRVSYEQYF.

This rearrangement joins TRBV5-6 to TRBJ1-3; possibly TRBD1 for D (5 bases). V lost 3 bases to trimming and J lost 0 bases, with 10 bases between them. The germline CDR1 and CDR2 sequences are SGHDT and YYEEEE. The CDR3 loop spans 15 amino acids. The CDR3 here is CASSYPGYSGNTIYF. CDR3 nucleotides: TGTGCCAGCAGCTACCCAGGGTACTCTGGAAACACCATATATTTT.

The J gene is TRBJ1-1, the V gene TRBV18; TRBD1 aligns across 9 bases. CDR1 and CDR2 (germline): KGHSH, LQKENI. J gave up 2 bases and V 4 bases, and 2 bases lay outside the gene matches. CDR3 size: 14 residues. The CDR3 DNA reads as TGTGCCAGCTCACAGGGACAGGGAAACACTGAAGCTTTCTTT. As protein: CASSQGQGNTEAFF.

V usage is TRBV7-9 and J usage is TRBJ1-5; a possible D gene is TRBD1 (5 bases). With 1 base removed from V and 6 bases from J, the gap between germline ends came to 10 bases. The CDR3 has 14 residues. Germline loops: CDR1 SEHNR, CDR2 FQNEAQ (reference sequence). CDR3 nucleotides: TGTGCCAGCAGCTTAGGGGGGGGTGGTCAGCCCCAGCATTTT. Protein product: CASSLGGGGQPQHF.